This T cell receptor (beta chain) was retrieved from a study of blood T cell repertoires in COVID-19 (dated by TCRdb to between 2020 and 2021). A note on the overall study: The collaborator samples originated in the United States, Italy and Spain and spanned the acute and convalescent phases of COVID-19. A de-identified subject ID, COVID-19 status, age in years and sex were almost always included in the sample metadata. The dataset comprised deeply sampled blood TCRbeta repertoires from subjects exposed to, actively infected with, or recovered from COVID-19. The repertoires were made available in a free public database intended to serve as a resource for research on the immune response to SARS-CoV-2. The prospective study material was composed of cDNA or gDNA derived from T cells, B-cell-depleted T cells, or PBMCs. HLA class I and class II types, where available, came from metadata supplied by the sample provider rather than from assay-based typing. Samples came from the ongoing ImmuneRACE study (first 160 participants) plus 1,254 subjects from 6 global collaborators. What the work shows at the level of the full study, not this receptor alone: The amount of clinical and demographic metadata varied by source and participant and was provided uncurated.

On this clone itself: The antigen this receptor binds is unknown. One base away there is no much larger clone; base qualities are not given.

TCRbeta CDR3 regions were amplified from genomic DNA using the immunoSEQ Assay, a bias-controlled multiplex PCR. The original pipeline was this. The number of nucleated cells in each sample was estimated from the amplification of reference gene primers within the assay. To quantify the absolute abundance of each unique TCRbeta CDR3 rearrangement, sequence reads were collapsed and filtered. For each sample, productive Simpson clonality was calculated as the square root of Simpson's diversity index over productive rearrangements. TCRdb holds this immuneACCESS table with in-frame rearrangements only. Some clones are missing; in checked studies, unresolved V genes explain under half, and the rest has no known cause. Clone size and V and J calls were adopted from that table, with D and trimming inferred from the DNA. The sample yields about 270,000 clones; under 95% were counted once. Of the sample, about 3% is held by the ten largest clones.

Enrolling through a virtual design, the prospective study's participants ranged in age from roughly 18 to 89 years and lived across roughly 23 United States geographic areas. To assign participants to cohorts, the prospective study relied on clinical history that participants themselves reported in a screening survey and a study questionnaire. Exposed participants had been in contact with someone with a PCR-confirmed or clinician-diagnosed COVID-19 case within 2 weeks of study entry. Mobile phlebotomists in the prospective study collected whole blood, serum and a nasopharyngeal or oropharyngeal swab from every participant. Additional blood draws and questionnaires over an approximately two-month period could optionally be provided by prospective study participants. Before DNA extraction, prospective study blood samples were shipped either frozen or at room temperature. This clonotype was obtained from a man aged 35 to 55 who had been exposed to COVID-19. The sample comprised PBMCs or T cells enriched from blood (not recorded which).

The CDR3: CSVIGQGGFLNYGYTF. In nucleotides, the sequence is TGCAGCGTTATTGGACAGGGGGGGTTTTTAAACTATGGCTACACCTTC. This chain is built from TRBV29-1 and TRBJ1-2, and TRBD1 aligns with 10 junction nucleotides. CDR1 SQVTM and CDR2 ANQGSEA are derived from the germline V gene. Ends trimmed: V by 5 bases, J by 2 bases; bases unmatched to a gene: 11. The CDR3, cysteine through phenylalanine, is 16 amino acids long. Left in the record is the CDR3 DNA by itself, 48 bases read in frame from the first base.